This record concerns one T cell receptor (beta chain) sequence. The data originate from a study of cytomegalovirus exposure and HLA in healthy donors. This table comes from immunoSEQ multiplex PCR, and its TCRdb copy is limited to in-frame clones, with some not included. The sample includes roughly 150,000 clones, almost 85% seen only once; the top ten take more than 8.5%. Trimming removed 4 bases at V and 7 bases at J, with 17 bases between. The CDR3 is made up of 14 amino acids. Germline-derived CDR1 and CDR2 are LGHNA and YSLEER. This rearrangement joins TRBV4-3 to TRBJ2-7; possibly TRBD1 for D (5 bases). The sample consisted of PBMCs. The receptor was isolated from a man aged 25-40 years in good health and CMV-seropositive. DNA for the CDR3: TGCGCCAGCAGCCGGGGCCAATTGCTGGGGGAGCAGTACTTC. It is translated as CASSRGQLLGEQYF.